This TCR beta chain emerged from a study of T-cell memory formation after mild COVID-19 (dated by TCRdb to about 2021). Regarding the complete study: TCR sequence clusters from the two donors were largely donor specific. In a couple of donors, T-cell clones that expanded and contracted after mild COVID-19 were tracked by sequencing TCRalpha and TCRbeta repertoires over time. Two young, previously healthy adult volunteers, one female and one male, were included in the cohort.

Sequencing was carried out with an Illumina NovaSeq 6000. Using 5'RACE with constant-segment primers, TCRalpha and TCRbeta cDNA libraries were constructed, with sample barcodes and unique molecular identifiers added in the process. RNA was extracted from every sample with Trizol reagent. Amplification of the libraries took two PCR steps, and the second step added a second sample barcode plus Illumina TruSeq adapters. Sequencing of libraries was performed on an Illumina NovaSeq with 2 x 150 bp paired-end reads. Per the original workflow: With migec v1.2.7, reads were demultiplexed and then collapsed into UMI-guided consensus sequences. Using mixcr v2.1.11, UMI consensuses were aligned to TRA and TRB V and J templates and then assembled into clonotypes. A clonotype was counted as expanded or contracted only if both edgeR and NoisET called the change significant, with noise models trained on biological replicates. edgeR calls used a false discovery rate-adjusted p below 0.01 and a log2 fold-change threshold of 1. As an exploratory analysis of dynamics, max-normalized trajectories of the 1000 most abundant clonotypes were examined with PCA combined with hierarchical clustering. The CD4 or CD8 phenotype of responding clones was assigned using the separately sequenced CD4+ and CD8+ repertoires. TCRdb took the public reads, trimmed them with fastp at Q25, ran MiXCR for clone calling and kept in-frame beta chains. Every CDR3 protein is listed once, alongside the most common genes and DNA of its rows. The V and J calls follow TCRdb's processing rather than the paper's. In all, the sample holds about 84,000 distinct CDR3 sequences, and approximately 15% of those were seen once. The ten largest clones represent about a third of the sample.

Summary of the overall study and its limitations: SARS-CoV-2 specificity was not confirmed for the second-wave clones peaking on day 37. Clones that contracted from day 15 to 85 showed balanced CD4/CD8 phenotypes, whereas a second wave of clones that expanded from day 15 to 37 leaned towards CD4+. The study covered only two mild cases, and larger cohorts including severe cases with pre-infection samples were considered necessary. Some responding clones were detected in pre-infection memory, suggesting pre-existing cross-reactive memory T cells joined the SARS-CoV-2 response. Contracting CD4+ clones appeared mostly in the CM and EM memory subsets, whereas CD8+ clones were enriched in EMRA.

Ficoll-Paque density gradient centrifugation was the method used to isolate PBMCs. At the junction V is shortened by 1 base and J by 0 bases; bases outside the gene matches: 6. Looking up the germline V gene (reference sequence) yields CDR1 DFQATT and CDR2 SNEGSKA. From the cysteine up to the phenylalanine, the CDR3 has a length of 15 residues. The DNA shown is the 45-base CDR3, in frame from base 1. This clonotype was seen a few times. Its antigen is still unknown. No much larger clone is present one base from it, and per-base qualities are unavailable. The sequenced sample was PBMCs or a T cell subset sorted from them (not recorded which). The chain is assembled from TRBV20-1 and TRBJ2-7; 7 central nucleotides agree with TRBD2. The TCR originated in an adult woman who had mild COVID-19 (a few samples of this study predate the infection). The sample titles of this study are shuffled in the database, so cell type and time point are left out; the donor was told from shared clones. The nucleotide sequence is TGCAGTGCTAGAGTCCCGCGGGACTACTCCTACGAGCAGTACTTC. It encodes CSARVPRDYSYEQYF.